The entry below describes one TCR beta chain. The antigen is unknown. This record belongs to a study of T cell responses to AZD1222 COVID-19 vaccine. About the study: The study pooled second doses at about 4 or about 12 weeks. Regarding the study as a whole: Clonal diversity was possibly underestimated, and the donors were mostly white British, with more females.

CDR1 and CDR2 from the germline V gene are LNHNV and YYDKDF (reference sequence). The length of the CDR3 is 14 residues. Unmatched junction bases numbered 4, after V lost 7 bases and J lost 0 bases. Generated by immunoSEQ multiplex PCR, the TCRdb table keeps only in-frame clones and is missing some. The top ten clones hold around 1.7% of a sample with 120,000 or so clones, about nine tenths of them seen once. This receptor was obtained from an adult in good health. This sequence joins TRBV15 and TRBJ2-7, with TRBD2 matching 9 bases. This specimen was peripheral blood, taken on day 0 of AZD1222 vaccination. The chain's CDR3 is CATKERGDSYEQYF. The CDR3 bases are TGTGCCACCAAGGAGCGGGGGGACTCCTACGAGCAGTACTTC.